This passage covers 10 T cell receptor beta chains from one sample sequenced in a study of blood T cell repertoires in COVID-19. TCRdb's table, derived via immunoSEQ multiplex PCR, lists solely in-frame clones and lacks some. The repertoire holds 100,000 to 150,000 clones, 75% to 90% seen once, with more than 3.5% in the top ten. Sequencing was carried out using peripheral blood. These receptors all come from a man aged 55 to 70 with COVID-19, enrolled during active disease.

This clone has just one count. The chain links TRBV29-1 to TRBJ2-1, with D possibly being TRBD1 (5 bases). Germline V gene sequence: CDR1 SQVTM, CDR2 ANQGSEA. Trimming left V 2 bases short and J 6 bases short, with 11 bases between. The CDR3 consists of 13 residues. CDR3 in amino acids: CSVESPGFNEQFF. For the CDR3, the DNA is TGCAGCGTTGAATCCCCAGGGTTCAATGAGCAGTTCTTC.

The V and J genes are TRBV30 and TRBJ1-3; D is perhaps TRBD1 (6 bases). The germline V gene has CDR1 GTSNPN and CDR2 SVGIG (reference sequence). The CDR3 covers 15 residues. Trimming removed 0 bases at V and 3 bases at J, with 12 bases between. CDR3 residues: CAWSVRGAGGNTIYF. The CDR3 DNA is TGTGCCTGGAGTGTGCGGGGGGCAGGTGGAAACACCATATATTTT.

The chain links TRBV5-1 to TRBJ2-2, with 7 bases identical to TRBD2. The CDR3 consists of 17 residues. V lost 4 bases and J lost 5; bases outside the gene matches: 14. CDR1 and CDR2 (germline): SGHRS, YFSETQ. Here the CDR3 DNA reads TGCGCCAGCAGCCCTCTAAGCGGGGCAGGGAGGACCGGGGAGCTGTTTTTT. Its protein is CASSPLSGAGRTGELFF.

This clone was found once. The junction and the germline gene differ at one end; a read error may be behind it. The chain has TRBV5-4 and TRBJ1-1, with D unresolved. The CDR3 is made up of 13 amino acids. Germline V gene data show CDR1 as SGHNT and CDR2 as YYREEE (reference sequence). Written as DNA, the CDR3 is TGTGCCAGCAGCTTGGTCGCGAACGCTGAAGCTTTCTTT. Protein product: CASSLVANAEAFF.

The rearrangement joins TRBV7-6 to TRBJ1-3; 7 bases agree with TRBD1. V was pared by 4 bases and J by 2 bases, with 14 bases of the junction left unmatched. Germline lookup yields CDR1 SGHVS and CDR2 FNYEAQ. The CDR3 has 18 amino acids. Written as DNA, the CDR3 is TGTGCCAGCAGCTCCCGTAGCCACACAGGGGCAACTGGAAACACCATATATTTT. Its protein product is CASSSRSHTGATGNTIYF.

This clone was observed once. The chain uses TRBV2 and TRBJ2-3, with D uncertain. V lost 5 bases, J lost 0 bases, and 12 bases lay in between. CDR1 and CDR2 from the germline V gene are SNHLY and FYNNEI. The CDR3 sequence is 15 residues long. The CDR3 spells CASSIRASSTDTQYF. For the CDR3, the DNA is TGTGCCAGCAGTATAAGAGCCTCAAGCACAGATACGCAGTATTTT.

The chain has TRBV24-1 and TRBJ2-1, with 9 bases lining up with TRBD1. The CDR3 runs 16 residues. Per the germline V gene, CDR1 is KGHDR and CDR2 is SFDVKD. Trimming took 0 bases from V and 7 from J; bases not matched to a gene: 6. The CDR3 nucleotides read TGTGCCACCAGTGATTTGGCCCCGACAGGGGGGAATGAGCAGTTCTTC. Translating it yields CATSDLAPTGGNEQFF.

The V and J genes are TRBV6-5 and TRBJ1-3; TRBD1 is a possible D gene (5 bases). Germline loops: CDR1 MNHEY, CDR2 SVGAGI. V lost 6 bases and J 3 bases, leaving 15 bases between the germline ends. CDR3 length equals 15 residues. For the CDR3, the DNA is TGTGCCAGCAGACTAACATTGGGGGGTGGAAACACCATATATTTT. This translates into CASRLTLGGGNTIYF.

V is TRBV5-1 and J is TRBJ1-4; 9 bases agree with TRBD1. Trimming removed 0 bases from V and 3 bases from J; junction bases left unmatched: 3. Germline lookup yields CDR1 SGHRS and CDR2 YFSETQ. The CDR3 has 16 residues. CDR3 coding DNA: TGCGCCAGCAGCTTGGGGACAGGGGCTTCTAATGAAAAACTGTTTTTT. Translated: CASSLGTGASNEKLFF.

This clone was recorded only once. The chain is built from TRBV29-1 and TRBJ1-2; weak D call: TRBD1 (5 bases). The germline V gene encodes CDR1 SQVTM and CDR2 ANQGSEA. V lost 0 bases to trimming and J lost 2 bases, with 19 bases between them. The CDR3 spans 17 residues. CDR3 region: CSVEDLRKGYRNYGYTF. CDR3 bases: TGCAGCGTTGAAGATCTTAGGAAGGGGTATAGGAACTATGGCTACACCTTC.